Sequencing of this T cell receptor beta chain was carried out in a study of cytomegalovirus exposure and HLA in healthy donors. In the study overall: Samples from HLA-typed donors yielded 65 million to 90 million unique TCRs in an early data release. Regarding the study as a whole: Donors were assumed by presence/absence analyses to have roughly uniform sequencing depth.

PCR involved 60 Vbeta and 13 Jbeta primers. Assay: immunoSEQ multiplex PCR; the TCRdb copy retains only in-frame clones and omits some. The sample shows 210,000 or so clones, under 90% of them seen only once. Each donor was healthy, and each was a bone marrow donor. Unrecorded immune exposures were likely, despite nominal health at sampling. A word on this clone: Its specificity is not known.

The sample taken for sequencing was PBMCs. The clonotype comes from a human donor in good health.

The CDR3 is CATSRDRGQLNYGYTF. The CDR3 DNA sequence: TGTGCCACCAGCAGAGATAGGGGACAGCTTAACTATGGCTACACCTTC. This chain uses TRBV15 with TRBJ1-2; 7 nucleotides match TRBD1. This CDR3 has 16 residues. CDR1 and CDR2 from the germline V gene are LNHNV and YYDKDF (reference sequence). The ends lost 0 bases at V and 1 base at J; junction bases unmatched: 5.